A single sample is the source of the 16 T cell receptor beta chains below, sequenced in a study of T cell responses to AZD1222 COVID-19 vaccine. This table comes from immunoSEQ multiplex PCR, and its TCRdb copy is limited to in-frame clones, with some not included. The repertoire holds about 180,000 clones, with just over 90% as singletons. The starting material was peripheral blood, obtained on day 0 of AZD1222 vaccination. These receptors originate from an adult in good health.

This chain joins TRBV20-1 and TRBJ2-1, with 12 bases lining up with TRBD2. The CDR3 runs 16 residues. Looked up from germline, CDR1 is DFQATT and CDR2 is SNEGSKA (reference sequence). Trimming took 3 bases from V and 1 from J; bases not matched to a gene: 4. The CDR3 spells CSASRLAGGSYNEQFF. Written as DNA, the CDR3 is TGCAGTGCTAGTAGGCTAGCGGGGGGGTCCTACAATGAGCAGTTCTTC.

The rearrangement joins TRBV5-1 to TRBJ1-4; the D is unclear. Trimming stripped 2 bases from V and 0 bases from J, with 8 bases between. From germline, CDR1 is SGHRS and CDR2 YFSETQ. There are 15 residues in the CDR3. CDR3 in DNA: TGCGCCAGCAGCTTAGGGATTGCAACTAATGAAAAACTGTTTTTT. This translates into CASSLGIATNEKLFF.

This clone showed up just once. This chain uses TRBV7-6 with TRBJ1-2, with D hard to call. The V and J ends lost 0 bases and 4 bases respectively, with 15 bases between them. Germline CDR1 SGHVS, CDR2 FNYEAQ. This CDR3 contains 16 residues. The CDR3 protein is CASSLAGLQRSYGYTF. The DNA for the CDR3 is TGTGCCAGCAGCTTAGCGGGATTACAGCGTAGCTATGGCTACACCTTC.

The rearrangement uses TRBV24-1 and TRBJ2-1, with D uncertain. This CDR3 contains 17 residues. CDR1 and CDR2 (germline): KGHDR, SFDVKD. V gave up 3 bases and J gave up 0 bases, with 14 bases separating them. The CDR3 is CATSDPSRRGSYNEQFF. The CDR3 bases are TGTGCCACCAGTGATCCCTCCCGGAGAGGCTCCTACAATGAGCAGTTCTTC.

This sequence joins TRBV27 and TRBJ1-2; D is perhaps TRBD1 (6 bases). This CDR3 has 14 residues. The V end was cut by 6 bases, the J end by 0 bases, with 11 bases between. Germline CDR1 MNHEY, CDR2 SMNVEV (reference sequence). The CDR3 region is CASRQDSTNYGYTF. The CDR3 DNA is TGTGCCAGCAGACAGGACAGTACTAACTATGGCTACACCTTC.

The rearrangement uses TRBV5-1 and TRBJ1-6; D not certain. CDR1 and CDR2 (germline): SGHRS, YFSETQ. The CDR3 length is 15 residues. Trimming stripped 1 base from V and 7 bases from J, with 12 bases between. This CDR3 is CASSLFSFRNSPLHF. CDR3 in DNA: TGCGCCAGCAGCTTGTTTTCATTCCGAAATTCACCCCTCCACTTT.

V and J are TRBV18 and TRBJ2-7; perhaps TRBD2 as D (6 bases). V was trimmed by 0 bases and J by 2 bases, leaving 14 bases between them. The length of the CDR3 is 16 residues. Germline V gives CDR1 KGHSH, CDR2 LQKENI. CDR3: CASSPPGLAGTYEQYF. CDR3 nucleotides: TGTGCCAGCTCACCACCGGGACTCGCCGGTACCTACGAGCAGTACTTC.

J is TRBJ1-2 and V is TRBV7-8; D unclear. In germline, CDR1 is SGHVS, CDR2 FQNEAQ. This CDR3 is built from 14 residues. V lost 1 base, J lost 3 bases, and 9 bases lay in between. The CDR3 spells CASSLGATDYGYTF. DNA for the CDR3: TGTGCCAGCAGCTTAGGGGCTACGGACTATGGCTACACCTTC.

The CDR3 region has the DNA TGTGCCACCAGTGCACAGGGAAATCAGCCCCAGCATTTT. Residues: CATSAQGNQPQHF. The rearrangement uses TRBV24-1 and TRBJ1-5; a possible D gene is TRBD1 (6 bases). The V end lost 5 bases, the J end lost 4 bases, and 8 bases lay between the germline ends. The germline CDR1 and CDR2 sequences are KGHDR and SFDVKD. This CDR3 is built from 13 residues.

The rearrangement joins TRBV7-9 to TRBJ2-2, with 7 bases that match TRBD1. CDR3 size: 16 residues. Germline V CDR1 and CDR2: SEHNR, FQNEAQ (reference sequence). V lost 5 bases and J lost 7; bases outside the gene matches: 13. The CDR3, as DNA: TGTGCCAGCAGCGTAGGACAGGATGGCTTTGGCGGGGAGCTGTTTTTT. As protein: CASSVGQDGFGGELFF.

The chain carries TRBV20-1 and TRBJ2-7; D not resolved. Per the germline V gene, CDR1 is DFQATT and CDR2 is SNEGSKA (reference sequence). V was trimmed by 3 bases and J by 3 bases, leaving 3 bases between them. The CDR3 length is 10 residues. Here the CDR3 DNA reads TGCAGTGCTAGGGACTACGAGCAGTACTTC. Residues: CSARDYEQYF.

J is TRBJ2-7 and V is TRBV5-1, with D uncertain. Germline-derived CDR1 and CDR2 are SGHRS and YFSETQ. Trimming shortened V by 4 bases and J by 2 bases, and 13 bases separated the two germline ends. This CDR3 comprises 14 residues. CDR3 residues: CASSLGPTTYEQYF. The CDR3 bases are TGCGCCAGCAGCCTAGGACCCACTACCTACGAGCAGTACTTC.

Only one count was recorded for this clone. The V gene is TRBV12-5, the J gene TRBJ1-1; D uncertain. V dropped 3 bases and J dropped 4 bases, with 9 bases sitting between them. The CDR3 totals 13 residues. In germline, CDR1 is LGHNT, CDR2 FRNRAP. Written as DNA, the CDR3 is TGTGCTAGTGGTTTTAGGCGTCTCACTGAAGCTTTCTTT. Protein sequence: CASGFRRLTEAFF.

V gene TRBV5-1 combines with J gene TRBJ2-3; weak D call: TRBD1 (6 bases). Germline V CDR1 and CDR2: SGHRS, YFSETQ. Trimming shortened V by 0 bases and J by 3 bases, and 14 bases separated the two germline ends. The CDR3 has 16 amino acids. The CDR3: CASSLGVQGRTDTQYF. The CDR3 DNA sequence: TGCGCCAGCAGCTTGGGGGTACAGGGCCGGACAGATACGCAGTATTTT.

V is TRBV6-5 and J is TRBJ1-4; 7 nucleotides agree with TRBD1. V was pared by 0 bases and J by 7 bases, with 5 bases of the junction left unmatched. CDR3 length: 15 amino acids. CDR1 is MNHEY and CDR2 is SVGAGI in the germline V gene. The CDR3 sequence: CASSYSDRVGEKLFF. The CDR3 DNA is TGTGCCAGCAGTTACTCCGACAGGGTCGGTGAAAAACTGTTTTTT.

This clone was observed a single time. The rearrangement joins TRBV11-3 to TRBJ1-1; weak D call: TRBD1 (6 bases). CDR3 size: 16 residues. Germline V gene data show CDR1 as SGHNT and CDR2 as YENEEA. Deletions cut 5 bases from V and 5 bases from J, with 21 bases between. DNA of the CDR3: TGTGCCAGCAGCCCCACCGGGGGGGGCCGGGGGACTGAAGCTTTCTTT. Protein product: CASSPTGGGRGTEAFF.